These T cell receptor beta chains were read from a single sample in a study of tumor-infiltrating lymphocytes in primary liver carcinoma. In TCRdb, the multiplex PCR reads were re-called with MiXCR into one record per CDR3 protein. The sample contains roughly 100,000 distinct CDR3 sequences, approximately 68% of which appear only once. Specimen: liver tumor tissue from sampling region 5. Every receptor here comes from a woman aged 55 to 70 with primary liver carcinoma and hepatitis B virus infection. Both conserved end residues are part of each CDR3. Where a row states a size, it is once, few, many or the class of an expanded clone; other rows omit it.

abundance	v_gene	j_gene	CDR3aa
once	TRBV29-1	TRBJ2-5	CSVERQRDRRPLEAQYF
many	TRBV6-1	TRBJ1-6	CAGRTGNSPLHF
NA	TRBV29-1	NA	CSLTSAEDTQHF
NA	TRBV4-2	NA	CASSPRGSSYNEQYF
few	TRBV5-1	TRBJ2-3	CASSLGGPTDTQYF
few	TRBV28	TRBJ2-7	CASSTTSGDSYEQYF
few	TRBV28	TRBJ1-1	CASASAGDYTEAFF
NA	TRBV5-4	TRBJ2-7	CASSLVGGRRYKQYF
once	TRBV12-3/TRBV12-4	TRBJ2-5	CASGRLTQETQYF
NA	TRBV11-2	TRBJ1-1	CASSYRQGWNTEALF
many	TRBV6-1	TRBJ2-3	CASIGVAGGADTQYF
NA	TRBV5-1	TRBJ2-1	CASSLGGNSYNEQFF
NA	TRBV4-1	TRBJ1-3	CASSQMPGASGNAIYF